One T cell receptor beta chain is described in this entry. Its specific antigen is unknown. Nothing much larger sits one base from this clone, and base qualities are not available. Systemically healthy Caucasian individuals from Russia, 39 in total and aged roughly 6 to 100 years, were included as donors. Each donor gave about 9.8 milliliters of peripheral blood, drawn into EDTA-treated Vacutainer tubes. Ficoll-Paque density-gradient centrifugation was used to isolate PBMCs, with at least 6.5 million obtained per sample. Trizol reagent was used to extract total RNA from PBMCs, with at least 6 micrograms per sample. Naive CD45RAhigh/CD27high T cell percentages were measured by flow cytometry on a PBMC aliquot from every donor. This sample stems from a study of blood T cells in healthy people across ages (dated by TCRdb to the mid-2010s). Context from the whole study: In model experiments, template switching captured about one uniquely barcoded TCR beta cDNA molecule for every two T cells. Donors were grouped into four age groups: young (average 16 years), middle-aged (about 38), aged (over 55) and long-lived (just over 80). To avoid experimental bias, donors of different ages were randomly spread across the sequencing lanes. For two donors (one aged 18 to 30 and one aged 80 or older), the study analyzed two additional independent replicas of 1 million unique cDNA reads from the same blood draw. The study measured age-related changes in TCR beta repertoire diversity using deep sequencing normalized with unique cDNA molecular identifiers. What the study reported, not specific to this receptor: Compared with the aged group, the long-lived group had more naive CD4+ T cells, fewer expanded clones and increased TCR diversity, a pattern suggesting age selection. Conclusive comparison of naive and antigen-experienced compartments was prevented by the profiling of bulk unsorted PBMCs. Observed TCR beta diversity per million T cells fell roughly linearly with age, and a significant reduction was already apparent by age roughly 40. The percentage of naive T cells measured by flow cytometry correlated strongly with observed TCR beta diversity. Because the CMV infection status of the donors was unknown, age-related changes in expanded clonotypes may potentially have been confounded. Estimates of total diversity based on one million sequenced T cells were considered lower bounds and underestimates.

Library creation used 5' RACE. TCRdb lists the instrument as Illumina HiSeq 2500. A second PCR of roughly 7 to 12 cycles was performed with a sample-barcoded 5' primer and a J-beta primer mix. A unique molecular identifier was introduced onto each TCR beta cDNA molecule by a template-switch 5' adaptor carrying 12 random nucleotides. At least 2.5 million CDR3-containing paired-end reads were obtained from each sample. First-strand cDNA synthesis was performed from all RNA using the Mint cDNA synthesis kit, with priming by a TRBC-specific oligonucleotide. After uracil-DNA glycosylase treatment, a first 18-cycle PCR used universal primers M1SS and BC2_uni_R on all cDNA. On the study's bioinformatics: For normalization, 1 million high-quality reads, each with a distinct molecular identifier, were randomly selected from each sample. Reads sharing molecular identifiers were discarded rather than binned into consensus sequences. CDR3 identification, clonotype clustering and error correction used MiTCR with a Q25 quality threshold and the strictest error-elimination algorithm. Lower-bound total TCR beta diversity was estimated with a nonparametric unseen species model using Euler transformation. TCRdb passed the public sequencing reads through fastp at Q25 and MiXCR, retaining productive beta sequences. Rows matching on CDR3 protein sequence are summarized as one entry with the most common DNA and genes. TCRdb, not the original authors, processed these V and J calls. The sample data list hundreds of thousands of distinct CDR3 sequences, and over 20% of these were observed just once. The ten largest clonotypes hold approximately 3.6% of the sample.

At the junction V is shortened by 3 bases and J by 10 bases, with 12 bases in between. Taken from the germline V gene, the CDR1 and CDR2 loops are SNHLY and FYNNEI. Inclusive of the bounding cysteine and phenylalanine, the CDR3 is 12 residues long. Of all the DNA, just the CDR3 is kept, 36 bases in frame from base 1. The source is a man in his sixties or seventies in good health. This sequence uses TRBV2 and TRBJ1-1; the D gene is perhaps TRBD1, on 5 matching bases. Sequencing was done on a sample of blood. The base sequence is TGTGCCAGCAGTGAGGAGGGGCGGGGAGCTTTCTTT. It codes for CASSEEGRGAFF.